Included here is one TCR beta chain sequence, with context. Antigen unknown. These data are taken from a study of T cell responses to AZD1222 COVID-19 vaccine. Assay: immunoSEQ multiplex PCR; the TCRdb copy retains only in-frame clones and omits some. This sample has 130,000 to 150,000 clones, with approximately 86% found just once. V lost 3 bases and J 0 bases, leaving 12 bases between the germline ends. CDR1 and CDR2 (germline): KGHSH, LQKENI. CDR3 length: 16 amino acids. Findings and limits, study-wide: Just a handful of AZD1222 recipients were seropositive at baseline. Unmutated variant regions are reportedly the target of nearly half of TCRs that are spike-specific. Following two doses of AZD1222, Spike-specific TCR breadth and depth rose.

The chain combines TRBV18 with TRBJ2-1; D possibly corresponds to TRBD1 (5 bases). The sequence came from an adult who received the AZD1222 COVID-19 vaccine. The sequencing used peripheral blood, collected 28 days after the second AZD1222 dose. CDR3 residues: CASSPRVTNSYNEQFF. CDR3 nucleotide sequence: TGTGCCAGCTCACCCAGGGTCACCAACTCCTACAATGAGCAGTTCTTC.